A single sample gave rise to the 27 T cell receptor beta chains below, sequenced in a study of T cell repertoires in cytomegalovirus infection. A single record per CDR3 protein comes from TCRdb applying MiXCR to the reads. This table has around 260,000 distinct CDR3 sequences, roughly 24% appearing once. The sequenced material came from PBMCs. The origin of the receptors is a human donor in good health (CMV status not recorded). Some clones in this sample may be carry-over from other donors' samples.

The chain carries TRBV7-2 and TRBJ2-1; 9 positions match TRBD1. This CDR3 comprises 16 residues. Germline loops: CDR1 SGHTA, CDR2 FQGNSA. J gave up 5 bases and V 7 bases, and 12 bases lay outside the gene matches. The CDR3 is CASILTRGQGNNEQFF. CDR3 bases: TGTGCCAGCATCCTTACTAGGGGACAGGGTAACAATGAGCAGTTCTTC.

Only a few counts were recorded for this clonotype. The genes are TRBV5-5 and TRBJ2-1; 10 nucleotides agree with TRBD2. The germline gives CDR1 SGHKS, CDR2 YYEKEE (reference sequence). The CDR3 covers 17 residues. V shed 4 bases and J 0 bases; nucleotides not matched to a gene: 7. For the CDR3, the DNA is TGTGCCAGCAGCACATTCCCTAGCGGGGGCTCCTACAATGAGCAGTTCTTC. It is translated as CASSTFPSGGSYNEQFF.

This clonotype has just a few counts. The chain employs TRBV28 and TRBJ1-5; D is unclear. The CDR3 is 12 amino acids. Germline CDR1 reads MDHEN; CDR2 reads SYDVKM. Trimming took off 8 bases at V and 3 bases at J, with 8 bases between the two ends. This CDR3 is CASERDNQPQHF. CDR3 nucleotide sequence: TGTGCCAGCGAGAGGGACAATCAGCCCCAGCATTTT.

This clonotype was seen many times. The chain carries TRBV29-1 and TRBJ1-5; perhaps TRBD1 as D (5 bases). The V gene lost 5 bases and the J gene lost 6 bases, with 11 bases spanning the gap. Germline CDR1 and CDR2: SQVTM and ANQGSEA. This CDR3 has 12 residues. The CDR3 here is CSVKDGGQPQHF. The CDR3 DNA sequence: TGCAGCGTTAAGGACGGGGGTCAGCCCCAGCATTTT.

The rearrangement uses TRBV2 and TRBJ2-1; 7 bases fit TRBD2. The CDR3 sequence is 12 residues long. Trimming cost V 4 bases and J 12 bases; bases outside gene matches: 6. Per germline, CDR1 SNHLY and CDR2 FYNNEI. The CDR3 spells CASSASGTLQFF. CDR3 sequence (DNA): TGTGCCAGCAGTGCCAGCGGGACTTTGCAGTTCTTC.

Ten or more counts support this clonotype. The chain combines TRBV12-3 or TRBV12-4 with TRBJ1-3, with unresolved D. The CDR3 is 13 residues long. The V end lost 6 bases, the J end lost 3 bases, and 9 bases lay between the germline ends. For the CDR3, the DNA is TGTGCCAGCAGACTGGACGGTGGAAACACCATATATTTT. This translates into CASRLDGGNTIYF.

The chain links TRBV24-1 to TRBJ2-5, with 14 nucleotides matching TRBD2. Trimming took 6 bases from V and 4 from J; bases not matched to a gene: 12. This CDR3 has 18 amino acids. Germline CDR1 and CDR2: KGHDR and SFDVKD. CDR3 coding DNA: TGTGCCACCAGTCCGTCCGTGACTAGCGGGAGGGCCGCAGAGACCCAGTACTTC. Its protein product is CATSPSVTSGRAAETQYF.

This clonotype occurred a few times. The chain employs TRBV5-1 and TRBJ2-3, with TRBD2 matching over 8 bases. There are 15 residues in the CDR3. Germline CDR1 and CDR2: SGHRS and YFSETQ. With V trimmed by 7 bases and J by 2 bases, 9 bases remained unmatched. The CDR3 protein is CASGLERGITDTQYF. For the CDR3, the DNA is TGCGCCAGCGGCCTAGAGCGGGGGATCACAGATACGCAGTATTTT. Full variable domain (missing parts from reference TRBV5-1 and TRBJ2-3): KAGVTQTPRYLIKTRGQQVTLSCSPISGHRSVSWYQQTPGQGLQFLFEYFSETQRNKGNFPGRFSGRQFSNSRSEMNVSTLELGDSALYLCASGLERGITDTQYFGPGTRLTVL.

This clonotype was counted between two and nine times. The rearrangement joins TRBV7-2 to TRBJ2-3; tentative D call: TRBD2 (6 bases). Germline CDR1 and CDR2: SGHTA and FQGNSA. V lost 4 bases and J lost 1, with 12 bases in between. The CDR3 contains 15 residues. This chain's CDR3 is CASSSRWGGTDTQYF. DNA of the CDR3: TGTGCCAGCAGCTCTCGGTGGGGGGGCACAGATACGCAGTATTTT.

The chain carries TRBV30 and TRBJ2-7, with TRBD2 matching 9 bases. Trimming took 2 bases from V and 4 from J; bases not matched to a gene: 18. The germline gives CDR1 GTSNPN, CDR2 SVGIG (reference sequence). There are 18 residues in the CDR3. CDR3 sequence reads: CAWSSRAGGPYKVYEQYF. In nucleotides, the CDR3 is TGTGCCTGGAGTTCCCGGGCGGGAGGGCCCTACAAGGTTTACGAGCAGTACTTC.

This clonotype occurred many times. This sequence joins TRBV11-2 and TRBJ2-1; maybe TRBD1 (6 bases). V was trimmed by 8 bases and J by 2 bases, leaving 22 bases between them. Germline lookup yields CDR1 SGHAT and CDR2 FQNNGV. The CDR3 extends over 17 amino acids. The CDR3 bases are TGTGCCAGCCGAAATTTCCGGGACATGAGAGCCTACAATGAGCAGTTCTTC. This codes for CASRNFRDMRAYNEQFF.

This clonotype was counted at least ten times. The rearrangement links TRBV7-2 to TRBJ2-7; 9 bases align to TRBD1. Trimming took 0 bases from V and 6 from J; bases not matched to a gene: 6. The CDR3 runs 15 residues. CDR1 is SGHTA, CDR2 FQGNSA, per germline. DNA for the CDR3: TGTGCCAGCAGCTTAGCCGGGACAGGGACGAGCGAGCAGTACTTC. This gives the protein CASSLAGTGTSEQYF.

The sample holds many counts of this clonotype. This chain uses TRBV6-1 with TRBJ2-1, with 8 bases fitting TRBD2. The germline gives CDR1 MNHNS, CDR2 SASEGT. The J segment lost 0 bases and the V segment lost 5 bases, leaving 6 bases of the junction unmatched. This CDR3 has 16 residues. This chain's CDR3 is CASSLAGTSSYNEQFF. The CDR3 bases are TGTGCCAGCAGTCTCGCCGGGACTAGCTCCTACAATGAGCAGTTCTTC.

V is TRBV25-1 and J is TRBJ2-5, with D possibly being TRBD2 (5 bases). V lost 6 bases, J lost 2 bases, and 22 bases lay in between. Germline V CDR1 and CDR2: MGHDK, SYGVNS. The CDR3 length is 17 residues. DNA for the CDR3: TGTGCCAGCAGGGAGACGGTAGCTAGCATAGCGCAAGAGACCCAGTACTTC. Amino acid sequence: CASRETVASIAQETQYF.

This clonotype was detected only a few times. The chain links TRBV28 to TRBJ2-2; the D gene is possibly TRBD2 (5 bases). This CDR3 spans 13 amino acids. Trimming cost V 6 bases and J 8 bases, with 13 bases left between them. Germline lookup yields CDR1 MDHEN and CDR2 SYDVKM. DNA for the CDR3: TGTGCCAGCAGAGAGGGAGCCGGGGGGGAGCTGTTTTTT. Translating gives CASREGAGGELFF.

This clonotype showed up just a few times. The V gene is TRBV2, the J gene TRBJ2-2; D uncertain. V was trimmed by 7 bases and J by 6 bases, leaving 6 bases between them. This CDR3 region has 11 residues. Germline lookup yields CDR1 SNHLY and CDR2 FYNNEI. The CDR3 DNA follows: TGTGCCAGCACCTACGCCGGGGAGCTGTTTTTT. Translated: CASTYAGELFF. Combining the CDR3 with reference TRBV2 and TRBJ2-2 gives the whole variable domain EPEVTQTPSHQVTQMGQEVILRCVPISNHLYFYWYRQILGQKVEFLVSFYNNEISEKSEIFDDQFSVERPDGSNFTLKIRSTKLEDSAMYFCASTYAGELFFGEGSRLTVL.

Concerning this clonotype itself: A much larger clone lies one base from this, so it may be a read error. The chain combines TRBV7-2 with TRBJ1-5; D call uncertain. Germline lookup yields CDR1 SGHTA and CDR2 FQGNSA. The CDR3 spans 13 residues. Trimming left V 5 bases short and J 4 bases short, with 9 bases between. The CDR3 spells CASSRVRNQPQHF. CDR3 nucleotides: TGTGCCAGCAGCCGCGTGAGGAATCAGCCCCAGCATTTT. Full variable domain (remainder filled in from reference TRBV7-2 and TRBJ1-5): GAGVSQSPSNKVTEKGKDVELRCDPISGHTALYWYRQSLGQGLEFLIYFQGNSAPDKSGLPSDRFSAERTGGSVSTLTIQRTQQEDSAVYLCASSRVRNQPQHFGDGTRLSIL.

Many counts were recorded for this clonotype. This chain uses TRBV28 with TRBJ2-2; D not resolved. V lost 11 bases to trimming and J lost 1 base, with 8 bases between them. Germline loops: CDR1 MDHEN, CDR2 SYDVKM. This CDR3 is 12 amino acids long. CDR3 coding DNA: TGTGCCGTGGGCTGGAACACCGGGGAGCTGTTTTTT. Translation: CAVGWNTGELFF.

The gene calls are TRBV14 and TRBJ1-1; no reliable D call. The length of the CDR3 is 11 residues. Germline V gene data show CDR1 as SGHDN and CDR2 as FVKESK. V lost 0 bases and J 8 bases, leaving 4 bases between the germline ends. The DNA of the CDR3 is TGTGCCAGCAGCCAAGATCGGGAAGCTTTCTTT. Protein sequence: CASSQDREAFF.

As to this clonotype: An end of the junction does not agree with germline; a read error may underlie this. V and J are TRBV9 and TRBJ2-5; D is ambiguous. CDR1 is SGDLS and CDR2 is YYNGEE in the germline V gene. The CDR3 length is 14 residues. The CDR3 DNA reads as TGTGCCAGCAGCGTCCAGGTACACCAAGAGTCCCAGTACTTC. Residues: CASSVQVHQESQYF.

This clonotype was detected many times. The chain carries TRBV7-8 and TRBJ1-5; D might be TRBD1 (5 bases). Germline CDR1 reads SGHVS; CDR2 reads FQNEAQ. This CDR3 comprises 15 residues. The germline V and J ends were trimmed by 8 bases and 1 base, with 15 bases remaining between them. CDR3 sequence: CASGDSGYSNQPQHF. The CDR3 DNA sequence: TGTGCCAGCGGGGACTCGGGGTACAGCAATCAGCCCCAGCATTTT.

This clonotype was detected once. V is TRBV6-4 and J is TRBJ2-3; 11 nucleotides match TRBD2. CDR3 length: 15 amino acids. Losses at the gene ends were 3 bases for V and 5 bases for J; bases not matched to a gene: 4. Germline V gene sequence: CDR1 MRHNA, CDR2 SNTAGT. The CDR3: CASSETSGAVDTQYF. Here the CDR3 DNA reads TGTGCCAGCAGTGAGACTAGCGGGGCCGTAGATACGCAGTATTTT.

The V gene is TRBV2, the J gene TRBJ1-6; no firm D call. Trimming removed 3 bases at V and 9 bases at J, with 12 bases between. CDR3 size: 14 residues. The V gene's germline CDR1 is SNHLY and CDR2 FYNNEI. CDR3 in DNA: TGTGCCAGCAGTGATAATATTGGAGTTTCACCCCTCCACTTT. Encoded protein: CASSDNIGVSPLHF.

This rearrangement joins TRBV5-1 to TRBJ2-7, with D unresolved. The CDR3 contains 14 residues. The V gene's germline CDR1 is SGHRS and CDR2 YFSETQ. V lost 0 bases and J lost 2, with 9 bases in between. The CDR3: CASSLVQEPYEQYF. In DNA form, the CDR3 reads TGCGCCAGCAGCTTGGTTCAGGAGCCCTACGAGCAGTACTTC.

Many counts were recorded for this clonotype. The rearrangement links TRBV4-1 to TRBJ2-7; D is perhaps TRBD2 (6 bases). Germline CDR1 MGHRA, CDR2 YSYEKL. V lost 1 base, J lost 4 bases, and 14 bases lay in between. This CDR3 comprises 15 residues. The CDR3 DNA reads as TGCGCCAGCAGCCAAGTGCGGGGTAAGGGGTACGAGCAGTACTTC. It specifies CASSQVRGKGYEQYF.

This chain uses TRBV11-2 with TRBJ2-1; D is unclear. V was shortened by 0 bases and J by 9 bases, with 9 bases between the two germline ends. The germline gives CDR1 SGHAT, CDR2 FQNNGV. This CDR3 region has 13 residues. The CDR3 nucleotides are TGTGCCAGCAGCTTAGATTACGCAGTTGAGCAGTTCTTC. Residues: CASSLDYAVEQFF.

A few counts support this clonotype. The gene calls are TRBV6-5 and TRBJ2-7; D gene uncertain. Germline values: CDR1 MNHEY, CDR2 SVGAGI. The ends were cut back, 0 bases at V and 6 bases at J, with 12 bases in the middle. CDR3 length: 14 amino acids. The CDR3 DNA reads TGTGCCAGCAGTTACTCGAACCCGGAAGGCGAGCAGTACTTC. Amino acids: CASSYSNPEGEQYF.